The TCR beta chain under discussion was sequenced for a study of Ad26.COV2.S vaccination and SARS-CoV-2 variants. Indicated treatment: over 15 received Ad26.COV2.S at low or high dose, single or two shots; about 5 received placebo; per-sample allocation not given. Vaccine and placebo recipients were sampled on day 63 after the first injection. CDR3 length: 17 residues. CDR1 is MGHRA and CDR2 is YSYEKL in the germline V gene. V lost 4 bases, J lost 1 base, and 19 bases lay in between. On this clone itself: Its target is not known.

The table came from immunoSEQ multiplex PCR; TCRdb's copy has only in-frame clones and leaves some out. This sample yields about 450,000 clones, of which 80% to 90% are seen a single time; about 2.4% belongs to the top ten. Notes on the study in general: Reported findings describe substantial breadth in spike-specific CD8+ and CD4+ T cell responses following vaccination.

This TCR was sampled from a person aged 18 to 65 who received the Ad26.COV2.S COVID-19 vaccine or a placebo. The sample in question was peripheral blood, obtained in a trial of Ad26.COV2.S vaccine versus placebo. The V gene is TRBV4-1, the J gene TRBJ1-1; a weak D match, TRBD1 (6 bases). The CDR3 loop reads CASSLLLPTGWNTEAFF. CDR3 nucleotides: TGCGCCAGCAGCCTTCTCCTACCGACAGGATGGAACACTGAAGCTTTCTTT.